A single count supports the clone carrying this TCR beta chain. The antigen is not known. These data originate in a study of T cell responses to AZD1222 COVID-19 vaccine. Sequencing was performed with immunoSEQ multiplex PCR; in TCRdb, only in-frame clones are kept and a portion is missing. The profile shows around 160,000 clones, around 92% of them singletons. CDR1 and CDR2 (germline): LGHDT, YNNKEL (reference sequence). Deletions cut 0 bases from V and 1 base from J, with 3 bases between. CDR3 length equals 13 residues. Overall study results and limits: Donors were mostly white British, more females; clonal diversity possibly underestimated.

The specimen was peripheral blood, collected 28 days after the second AZD1222 dose. V usage is TRBV3-1 (or the pseudogene TRBV3-2) and J usage is TRBJ1-1; D uncertain. The origin of this receptor is an adult who received the AZD1222 COVID-19 vaccine. This chain's CDR3 is CASSQDWNTEAFF. The CDR3 DNA is TGTGCCAGCAGCCAAGATTGGAACACTGAAGCTTTCTTT.